These 10 T cell receptor beta chains came from one sample sequenced in a study of control samples from healthy donors and cancer patients. Here immunoSEQ multiplex PCR was the method, and the copy in TCRdb shows in-frame clones only, minus some. Seen here are approximately 150,000 clones, 80% to 90% observed once, and the top ten hold approximately 1.8%. The source material was blood. The origin of the receptors is a man younger than 30 in good health.

V gene TRBV27 combines with J gene TRBJ2-7; D call uncertain. The CDR3 is 13 residues long. Germline CDR1 and CDR2: MNHEY and SMNVEV (reference sequence). The V and J ends lost 2 bases and 6 bases respectively, with 11 bases between them. The CDR3 coding sequence is TGTGCCAGCAGTTTAGATAGCAGTGCCGAGCAGTACTTC. Amino acids: CASSLDSSAEQYF.

V is TRBV7-6 and J is TRBJ1-4; D perhaps matches TRBD1 (6 bases). The germline V gene encodes CDR1 SGHVS and CDR2 FNYEAQ. V gave up 4 bases and J gave up 5 bases, with 20 bases separating them. The CDR3 is made up of 17 amino acids. The CDR3 coding sequence is TGTGCCAGCAGCTCGCTCGCAGCAGGGGCTTACAATGAAAAACTGTTTTTT. As protein: CASSSLAAGAYNEKLFF. The whole variable domain, filled in from reference TRBV7-6 and TRBJ1-4, reads GAGVSQSPRYKVTKRGQDVALRCDPISGHVSLYWYRQALGQGPEFLTYFNYEAQQDKSGLPNDRFSAERPEGSISTLTIQRTEQRDSAMYRCASSSLAAGAYNEKLFFGSGTQLSVL.

This clone was seen only a few times. The chain combines TRBV2 with TRBJ1-6; weak D call: TRBD1 (6 bases). Trimming removed 4 bases from V and 11 bases from J, with 18 bases in between. This CDR3 contains 15 residues. Germline values: CDR1 SNHLY, CDR2 FYNNEI. CDR3 in DNA: TGTGCCAGCAGTGGAGCAGGGGCAGGGGACACACCCCTCCACTTT. It yields the protein CASSGAGAGDTPLHF.

The chain employs TRBV6-1 and TRBJ1-1; TRBD1 aligns across 9 bases. Trimming at V came to 2 bases and at J to 10 bases, leaving 8 bases not matched to a gene. Germline CDR1 reads MNHNS; CDR2 reads SASEGT. This CDR3 spans 14 amino acids. The CDR3 is CASSERDRVGRAFF. The CDR3 coding sequence is TGTGCCAGCAGTGAACGGGACAGGGTGGGAAGAGCTTTCTTT.

This chain joins TRBV6-1 and TRBJ1-2, with TRBD1 matching 8 bases. Germline V gene lookup returns CDR1 MNHNS and CDR2 SASEGT. CDR3 length: 16 residues. Trimming at V came to 0 bases and at J to 5 bases, leaving 8 bases not matched to a gene. The CDR3 loop is CASSEALGQGGYGYTF. CDR3 coding DNA: TGTGCCAGCAGTGAAGCCCTCGGACAGGGAGGGTATGGCTACACCTTC.

A single count supports this clone. The chain has TRBV7-2 and TRBJ1-1; D may be TRBD1 (6 bases). Trimming took off 2 bases at V and 1 base at J, with 11 bases between the two ends. CDR3 length: 15 amino acids. Germline loops: CDR1 SGHTA, CDR2 FQGNSA. The CDR3 region is CASSLNAGENTEAFF. The CDR3 DNA is TGTGCCAGCAGCTTAAACGCAGGGGAGAACACTGAAGCTTTCTTT.

The rearrangement uses TRBV19 and TRBJ1-1, with D hard to call. From germline, CDR1 is LNHDA and CDR2 SQIVND (reference sequence). V lost 5 bases to trimming and J lost 3 bases, with 19 bases between them. CDR3 length equals 16 residues. The CDR3 DNA is TGTGCCAGTAGTTCAGGACCCGACCCTATAGACACTGAAGCTTTCTTT. Translated: CASSSGPDPIDTEAFF.

The CDR3 DNA reads as TGTGCCAGCAGTTACGTTAGCTCTGGGGCCAACGTCCTGACTTTC. Protein product: CASSYVSSGANVLTF. The V gene is TRBV6-5, the J gene TRBJ2-6; D is ambiguous. The CDR3 extends over 15 amino acids. Trimming pared 2 bases from V and 0 bases from J, leaving 5 bases between. The V gene's germline CDR1 is MNHEY and CDR2 SVGAGI.

The chain recombines TRBV6-2 or TRBV6-3 with TRBJ2-1; 9 bases are shared with TRBD2. The germline CDR1 and CDR2 sequences are MNHEY and SVGEGT. The CDR3 is made up of 16 amino acids. V shed 6 bases and J 5 bases; nucleotides not matched to a gene: 11. The CDR3 reads CASSSNSGGGDNEQFF. The CDR3 coding sequence is TGTGCCAGCAGCTCAAATAGCGGGGGAGGGGACAATGAGCAGTTCTTC.

The genes are TRBV5-6 and TRBJ2-5; D gene uncertain. The CDR3 extends over 13 amino acids. V was trimmed by 0 bases and J by 1 base, leaving 4 bases between them. Germline CDR1 and CDR2: SGHDT and YYEEEE. CDR3 amino acids: CASSLGSQETQYF. CDR3 in DNA: TGTGCCAGCAGCTTGGGGAGCCAAGAGACCCAGTACTTC.